A selection of T cell receptor beta chains follows, all from one sample in a study of identical twins. MiXCR, applied by TCRdb to the 5' RACE reads, yields one record per CDR3 protein. The sample carries approximately 500,000 distinct CDR3 sequences, about 15% recorded once. These data were also reused for a study on yellow fever vaccine responses in identical twins.

Source material: CD4+ T cells sorted from blood. Receptor source: a young woman in good health. CDR3s include the opening cysteine and the closing phenylalanine or tryptophan. Each record gives: V gene, J gene, CDR3 protein.

V: TRBV7-2
J: TRBJ2-1
CDR3: CASSLREGGLAGEFF

V: TRBV6-2/TRBV6-3
J: TRBJ2-3
CDR3: CASSPSTVSTDTQYF

V: TRBV5-1
J: TRBJ2-7
CDR3: CASSQGQGGYEQYF

V: TRBV3-1
J: TRBJ1-2
CDR3: CASSHLDIGDRGSYGYTF

V: TRBV6-5
J: TRBJ1-2
CDR3: CASSFNPGPYGYTF

V: TRBV29-1
J: TRBJ2-3
CDR3: CSVEDVRGRGPTDTQYF

V: TRBV5-1
J: TRBJ2-1
CDR3: CASSVSGTSGLNEQFF

V: TRBV3-1
J: TRBJ1-5
CDR3: CASSQDSYNQPQHF

V: TRBV9
J: TRBJ1-4
CDR3: CASSPRDRGNEKLFF

V: TRBV3-1
J: TRBJ2-3
CDR3: CASSQALAGGHTQYF

V: TRBV13
J: TRBJ1-4
CDR3: CASSLIDGSNEKLFF

V: TRBV9
J: TRBJ2-1
CDR3: CASSASGQGPYNEQFF

V: TRBV7-9
J: TRBJ2-7
CDR3: CASNDREVDEQYF

V: TRBV20-1
J: TRBJ2-4
CDR3: CSARDQGAKNIQYF

V: TRBV3-1
J: TRBJ1-5
CDR3: CASSLADGNQPQHF

V: TRBV6-5
J: TRBJ1-3
CDR3: CASSYGQRGNTIYF